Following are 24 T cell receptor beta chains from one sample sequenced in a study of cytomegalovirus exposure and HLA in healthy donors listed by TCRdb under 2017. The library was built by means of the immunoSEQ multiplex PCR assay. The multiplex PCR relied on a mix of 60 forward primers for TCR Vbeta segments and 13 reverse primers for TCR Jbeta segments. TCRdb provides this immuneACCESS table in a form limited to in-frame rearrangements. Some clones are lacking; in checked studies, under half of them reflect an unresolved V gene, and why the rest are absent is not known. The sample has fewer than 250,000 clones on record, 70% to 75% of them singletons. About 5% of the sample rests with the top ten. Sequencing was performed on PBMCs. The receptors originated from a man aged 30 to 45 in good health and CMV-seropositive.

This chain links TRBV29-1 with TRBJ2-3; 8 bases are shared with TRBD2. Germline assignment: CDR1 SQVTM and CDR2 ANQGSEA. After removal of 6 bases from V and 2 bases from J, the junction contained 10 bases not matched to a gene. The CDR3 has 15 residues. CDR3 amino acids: CSVSKGREVTDTQYF. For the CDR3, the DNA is TGCAGCGTGTCAAAGGGGCGGGAGGTCACAGATACGCAGTATTTT.

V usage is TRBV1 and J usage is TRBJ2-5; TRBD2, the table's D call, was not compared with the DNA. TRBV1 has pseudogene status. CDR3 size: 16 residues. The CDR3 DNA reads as TGCACCAGCAGCCATGACACGGGGGGGCAACCGGAGACCCAGTACTTC. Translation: CTSSHDTGGQPETQYF.

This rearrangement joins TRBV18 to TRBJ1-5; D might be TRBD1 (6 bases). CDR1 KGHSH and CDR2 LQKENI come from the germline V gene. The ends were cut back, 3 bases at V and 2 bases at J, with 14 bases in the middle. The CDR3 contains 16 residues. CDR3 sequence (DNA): TGTGCCAGCTCACCCGCACAGGGAGGGGGCAATCAGCCCCAGCATTTT. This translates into CASSPAQGGGNQPQHF.

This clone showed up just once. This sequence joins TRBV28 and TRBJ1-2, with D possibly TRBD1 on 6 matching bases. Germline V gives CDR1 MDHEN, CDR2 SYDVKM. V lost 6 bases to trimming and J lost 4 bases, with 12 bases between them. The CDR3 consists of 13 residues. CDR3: CASSLQGIYGYTF. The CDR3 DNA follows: TGTGCCAGCAGCCTCCAGGGGATCTATGGCTACACCTTC.

The CDR3 protein is CASSGGAGGSYEQYF. CDR3 nucleotide sequence: TGTGCCAGCAGTGGAGGGGCGGGAGGGAGCTACGAGCAGTACTTC. The rearrangement joins TRBV6-1 to TRBJ2-7; the match to TRBD2 covers 9 bases. The V gene's germline CDR1 is MNHNS and CDR2 SASEGT. V lost 4 bases to trimming and J lost 3 bases; unmatched junction nucleotides: 7. The CDR3 sequence is 15 residues long.

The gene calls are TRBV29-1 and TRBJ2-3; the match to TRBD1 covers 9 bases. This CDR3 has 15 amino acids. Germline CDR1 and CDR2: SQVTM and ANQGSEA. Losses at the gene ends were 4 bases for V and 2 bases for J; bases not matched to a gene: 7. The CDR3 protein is CSVGPGQGYTDTQYF. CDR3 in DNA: TGCAGCGTTGGCCCGGGACAGGGATACACAGATACGCAGTATTTT.

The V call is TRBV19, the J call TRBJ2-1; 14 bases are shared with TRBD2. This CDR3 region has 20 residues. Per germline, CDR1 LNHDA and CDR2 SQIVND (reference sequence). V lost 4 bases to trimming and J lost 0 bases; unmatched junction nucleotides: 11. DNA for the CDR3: TGTGCCAGTAGTACGAGGACTAGCGGGGGGACGGGACTCTCCTACAATGAGCAGTTCTTC. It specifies CASSTRTSGGTGLSYNEQFF.

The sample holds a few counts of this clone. The CDR3 sequence is CASSSTRDRASGANVLTF. In DNA, the CDR3 is TGTGCCAGCAGCTCTACGCGGGACAGGGCATCTGGGGCCAACGTCCTGACTTTC. This chain uses TRBV5-4 with TRBJ2-6, with TRBD1 matching over 9 bases. The J segment lost 1 base and the V segment lost 3 bases, leaving 8 bases of the junction unmatched. The germline gives CDR1 SGHNT, CDR2 YYREEE (reference sequence). The CDR3 is 18 residues long.

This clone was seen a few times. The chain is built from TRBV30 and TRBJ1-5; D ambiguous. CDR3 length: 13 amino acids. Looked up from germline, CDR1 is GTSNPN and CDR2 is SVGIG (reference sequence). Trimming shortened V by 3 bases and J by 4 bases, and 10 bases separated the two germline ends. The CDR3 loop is CAWSEGWNQPQHF. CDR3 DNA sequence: TGTGCCTGGAGCGAGGGTTGGAATCAGCCCCAGCATTTT. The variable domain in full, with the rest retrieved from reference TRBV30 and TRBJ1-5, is SQTIHQWPATLVQPVGSPLSLECTVEGTSNPNLYWYRQAAGRGLQLLFYSVGIGQISSEVPQNLSASRPQDRQFILSSKKLLLSDSGFYLCAWSEGWNQPQHFGDGTRLSIL.

As DNA, the CDR3 is TGTGCCAGCTCACCATCCCCTCCGGGGGCCAACGTCCTGACTTTC. This sequence encodes CASSPSPPGANVLTF. The J gene is TRBJ2-6, the V gene TRBV18; no clear D. CDR1 and CDR2 (germline): KGHSH, LQKENI. The V end lost 2 bases, the J end lost 4 bases, and 9 bases lay between the germline ends. CDR3 size: 15 residues.

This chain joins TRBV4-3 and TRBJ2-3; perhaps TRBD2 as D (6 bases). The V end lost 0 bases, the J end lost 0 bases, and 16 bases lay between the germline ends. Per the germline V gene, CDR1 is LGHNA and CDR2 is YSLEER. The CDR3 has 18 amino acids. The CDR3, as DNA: TGCGCCAGCAGCCAAGAAAACGGGCTAGCGCCTAGCACAGATACGCAGTATTTT. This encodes CASSQENGLAPSTDTQYF.

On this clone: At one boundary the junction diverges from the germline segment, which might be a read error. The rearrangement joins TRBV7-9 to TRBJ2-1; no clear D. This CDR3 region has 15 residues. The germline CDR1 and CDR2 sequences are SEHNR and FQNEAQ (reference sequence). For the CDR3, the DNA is TGTTCCAGCAGCTCACGACTCCCCGGATACAATGAGCAGTTCTTC. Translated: CSSSSRLPGYNEQFF.

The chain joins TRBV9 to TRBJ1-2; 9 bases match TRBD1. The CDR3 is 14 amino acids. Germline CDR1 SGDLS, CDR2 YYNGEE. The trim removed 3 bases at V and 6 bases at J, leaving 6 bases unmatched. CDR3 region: CASSAGQGRNGYTF. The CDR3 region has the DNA TGTGCCAGCAGCGCCGGACAGGGGAGAAATGGCTACACCTTC.

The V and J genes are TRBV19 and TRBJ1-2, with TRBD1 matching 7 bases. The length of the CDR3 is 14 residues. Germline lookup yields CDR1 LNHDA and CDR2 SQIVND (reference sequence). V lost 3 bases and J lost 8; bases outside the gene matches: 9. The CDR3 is CASSMTRGIGGYTF. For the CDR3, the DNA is TGTGCCAGTAGTATGACCAGGGGGATAGGCGGCTACACCTTC.

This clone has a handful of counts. The CDR3 loop reads CASSQGTGDYEQYF. The CDR3 DNA follows: TGTGCCAGCAGCCAAGGGACAGGGGACTACGAGCAGTACTTC. This chain connects TRBV5-4 to TRBJ2-7; 10 bases are a match to TRBD1. Germline V gene lookup returns CDR1 SGHNT and CDR2 YYREEE (reference sequence). This CDR3 contains 14 residues. V shed 4 bases and J 3 bases; nucleotides not matched to a gene: 4.

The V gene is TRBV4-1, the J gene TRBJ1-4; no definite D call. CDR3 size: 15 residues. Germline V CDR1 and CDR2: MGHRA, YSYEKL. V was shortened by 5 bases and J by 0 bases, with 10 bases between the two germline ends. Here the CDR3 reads CASSFIHATNEKLFF. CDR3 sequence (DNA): TGCGCCAGCAGCTTCATACACGCAACTAATGAAAAACTGTTTTTT.

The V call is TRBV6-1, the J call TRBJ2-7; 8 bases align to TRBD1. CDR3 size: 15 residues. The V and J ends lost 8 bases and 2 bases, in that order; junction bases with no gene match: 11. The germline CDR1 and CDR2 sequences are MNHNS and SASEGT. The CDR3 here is CASAHDRGSAYEQYF. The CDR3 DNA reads TGTGCCAGCGCCCACGACAGGGGTTCGGCCTACGAGCAGTACTTC.

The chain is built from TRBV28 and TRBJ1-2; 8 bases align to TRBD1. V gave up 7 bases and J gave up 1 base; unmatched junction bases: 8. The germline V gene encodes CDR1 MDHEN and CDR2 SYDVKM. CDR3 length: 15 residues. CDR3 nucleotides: TGTGCCAGCAAGGGTAATACAGGGGGTAACTATGGCTACACCTTC. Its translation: CASKGNTGGNYGYTF.

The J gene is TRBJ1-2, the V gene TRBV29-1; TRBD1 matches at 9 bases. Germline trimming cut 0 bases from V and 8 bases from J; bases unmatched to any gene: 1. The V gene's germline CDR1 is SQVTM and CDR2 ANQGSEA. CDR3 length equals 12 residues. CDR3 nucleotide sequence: TGCAGCGTTGAAGAGGACAGGGGCGGCTACACCTTC. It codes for CSVEEDRGGYTF.

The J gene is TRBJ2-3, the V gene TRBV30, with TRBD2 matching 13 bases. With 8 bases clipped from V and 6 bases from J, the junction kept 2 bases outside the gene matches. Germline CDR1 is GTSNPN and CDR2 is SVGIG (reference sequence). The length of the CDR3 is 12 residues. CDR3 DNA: TGTGCCCGGACTAGCGGGAGCGATACGCAGTATTTT. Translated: CARTSGSDTQYF.

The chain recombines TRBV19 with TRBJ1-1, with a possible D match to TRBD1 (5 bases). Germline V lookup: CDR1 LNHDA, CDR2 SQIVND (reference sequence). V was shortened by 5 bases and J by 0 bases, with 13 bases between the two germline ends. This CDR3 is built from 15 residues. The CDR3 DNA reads TGTGCCAGTAGTGGTAGGGGAGGCATGAACACTGAAGCTTTCTTT. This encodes CASSGRGGMNTEAFF.

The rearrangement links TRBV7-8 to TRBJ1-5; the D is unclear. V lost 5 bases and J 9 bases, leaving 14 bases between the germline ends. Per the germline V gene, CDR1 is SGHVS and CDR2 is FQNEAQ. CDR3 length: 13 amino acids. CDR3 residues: CASSPPGVRPQHF. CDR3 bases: TGTGCCAGCAGCCCTCCGGGTGTTCGGCCCCAGCATTTT. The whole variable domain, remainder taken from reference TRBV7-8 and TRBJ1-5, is GAGVSQSPRYKVAKRGQDVALRCDPISGHVSLFWYQQALGQGPEFLTYFQNEAQLDKSGLPSDRFFAERPEGSVSTLKIQRTQQEDSAVYLCASSPPGVRPQHFGDGTRLSIL.

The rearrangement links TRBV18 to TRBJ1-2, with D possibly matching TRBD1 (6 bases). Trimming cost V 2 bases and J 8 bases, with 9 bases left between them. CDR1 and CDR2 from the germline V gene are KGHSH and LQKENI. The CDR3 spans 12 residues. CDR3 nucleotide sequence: TGTGCCAGCTCACCAGGCCAGGGGGGCTACACCTTC. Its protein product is CASSPGQGGYTF.

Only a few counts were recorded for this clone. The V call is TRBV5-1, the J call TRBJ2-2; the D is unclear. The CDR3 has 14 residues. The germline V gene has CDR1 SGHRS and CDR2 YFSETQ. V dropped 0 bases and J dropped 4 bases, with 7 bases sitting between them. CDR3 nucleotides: TGCGCCAGCAGCTTGGGGCATTTCACCGGGGAGCTGTTTTTT. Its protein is CASSLGHFTGELFF. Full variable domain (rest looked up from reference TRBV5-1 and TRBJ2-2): KAGVTQTPRYLIKTRGQQVTLSCSPISGHRSVSWYQQTPGQGLQFLFEYFSETQRNKGNFPGRFSGRQFSNSRSEMNVSTLELGDSALYLCASSLGHFTGELFFGEGSRLTVL.